Listed below are T cell receptor beta chains from one sample, sequenced in a study of T-cell memory formation after mild COVID-19. MiXCR was run by TCRdb on the 5' RACE reads, yielding one entry per CDR3 protein. Here the sample spans around 250,000 distinct CDR3 sequences, roughly a tenth being singletons. Specimen: PBMCs or a T cell subset sorted from them (not recorded which). Receptors originate from a man aged 18 to 30 who had mild COVID-19 (a few samples of this study predate the infection). Cell type and time point are not known. Both conserved end residues are part of each CDR3. A D gene is named only where the DNA matches it firmly. Size is omitted from some rows. Given values are once, few, many or a class for expanded clones.

J: TRBJ1-1
V: TRBV6-2/TRBV6-3
size: .
D: .
DNA: TGTGCCAGCAGTTACTCTTTAGACAAGGACACTGAAGCTTTCTTT
CDR3: CASSYSLDKDTEAFF

J: TRBJ2-5
V: TRBV5-1
size: few
D: TRBD2
DNA: TGCGCCACGAAGGAGGCTAGCGGGTCCGGTGAGACCCAGTACTTC
CDR3: CATKEASGSGETQYF

J: TRBJ2-1
V: TRBV12-3/TRBV12-4
size: many
D: TRBD2
DNA: TGTGCCAGCAGTTTCCTCGCGGGGGGGCCTTACAATGAGCAGTTCTTC
CDR3: CASSFLAGGPYNEQFF

J: TRBJ2-3
V: TRBV9
size: .
D: TRBD2
DNA: TGTGCCAGCAGCATTGGCGGGGGGGCCTGGACAGATACGCAGTATTTT
CDR3: CASSIGGGAWTDTQYF

J: TRBJ2-3
V: TRBV20-1
size: few
D: TRBD2
DNA: TGCAGTGCTAGAGAGGCCGGGGGACTATCGTATGGTACGCAGTATTTT
CDR3: CSAREAGGLSYGTQYF

J: TRBJ2-1
V: TRBV24-1
size: many
D: TRBD1
DNA: TGTGCCACCAGTGATGGGTCCGGGACAGCGAGCTCCTACAATGAGCAGTTCTTC
CDR3: CATSDGSGTASSYNEQFF

J: TRBJ2-1
V: TRBV15
size: few
D: .
DNA: TGTGCCACCAGCAGGGACGGTTTGTACAATGAGCAGTTCTTC
CDR3: CATSRDGLYNEQFF

J: TRBJ2-2
V: TRBV3-1
size: many
D: .
DNA: TGTGCCAGCAGCCAAGTCGGCGGGGAGCTGTTTTTT
CDR3: CASSQVGGELFF

J: TRBJ2-1
V: TRBV10-3
size: many
D: TRBD2
DNA: TGTGCCATCAGTGAGTCTGTCGCGGGGGTCTCCTACAATGAGCAGTTCTTC
CDR3: CAISESVAGVSYNEQFF

J: TRBJ1-2
V: TRBV27
size: few
D: .
DNA: TGTGCCAGCAGTTTATCTGGGGGACACTATGGCTACACCTTC
CDR3: CASSLSGGHYGYTF

J: TRBJ1-1
V: TRBV10-2
size: few
D: TRBD1
DNA: TGCGCCAGCATCATTAGCAGGGGGCTGAACACTGAAGCTTTCTTT
CDR3: CASIISRGLNTEAFF

J: TRBJ2-3
V: TRBV10-3
size: many
D: .
DNA: TGTGCCATCAGTGAGTCGGACACAGATACGCAGTATTTT
CDR3: CAISESDTDTQYF

J: TRBJ2-1
V: TRBV5-1
size: many
D: .
DNA: TGCGCCAGCAGCTTTGGGCCCTTGGCGAATGAGCAGTTCTTC
CDR3: CASSFGPLANEQFF

J: TRBJ2-7
V: TRBV11-2
size: .
D: TRBD1
DNA: TGTGCCAGCAGATACTCAACAGGGGCCGGCGAGCAGTACTTC
CDR3: CASRYSTGAGEQYF